This TCR beta chain was identified during a study of neurological immune-mediated disorders. Via MiXCR, TCRdb re-called the 5' RACE reads, giving one row per CDR3 protein. The table shows 30,000 to 35,000 distinct CDR3 sequences, with roughly a quarter occurring only once. The sorted libraries were made from 750,000 to 1,000,000 CD4+ or CD8+ T cells. About this clonotype itself: One end of the junction does not line up with germline, which may come from a read error.

Germline V lookup: CDR1 SGHAT, CDR2 FQDESV (reference sequence). CDR3 length: 15 residues. The gene calls are TRBV11-1 and TRBJ2-6; D remains ambiguous. Sequenced material: CD4+ T cells from blood. This clonotype was sampled from a man aged 45-65 years with HTLV-1-associated myelopathy (HAM/TSP). CDR3 DNA sequence: TGTGCCATCAGCCTAAGTAGGTCTGGGGCCAACGTCCTGACTTTC. Protein sequence: CAISLSRSGANVLTF.